Included here is one TCR beta chain sequence, with context. TCRdb's table, derived via immunoSEQ multiplex PCR, lists solely in-frame clones and lacks some. The data show more than 55,000 clones, with 90% to 95% seen just once and roughly 5% held by the top ten. The sample comes from a study of technical replicates of blood from a handful of donors. Unmatched junction bases numbered 7, after V lost 1 base and J lost 2 bases. Germline V gives CDR1 SGDLS, CDR2 YYNGEE. The CDR3 sequence is 16 residues long. The receptor was derived from a human donor in good health. Some clones in this sample may be carry-over from other donors' samples. Sequences were obtained from PBMCs. The chain has TRBV9 and TRBJ2-3, with 7 bases aligning to TRBD2. The DNA of the CDR3 is TGTGCCAGCAGCGTACTGATGGCGGGGGTCACAGATACGCAGTATTTT. Encoded protein: CASSVLMAGVTDTQYF.